What follows are 17 T cell receptor beta chains derived from one specimen sequenced in a study of OX40 agonist ivuxolimab in advanced cancers. Repertoires were generated with immunoSEQ multiplex PCR, while TCRdb's copy carries only in-frame clones and drops some. The top ten hold just over 0.3% of the sample, which has around 150,000 clones, roughly 94% seen once. The starting material was CD4+ or CD8+ T cells sorted from blood, obtained in a trial of the OX40 agonist ivuxolimab. The receptors derive from an adult with an advanced solid tumor such as melanoma, head and neck, liver or kidney cancer.

V is TRBV4-2 and J is TRBJ2-3, with 8 bases that match TRBD2. The CDR3 totals 16 residues. The germline V gene has CDR1 LGHNA and CDR2 YNFKEQ. V was pared by 1 base and J by 4 bases, with 7 bases of the junction left unmatched. The CDR3 is CASSQGGGLAPDTQYF. The DNA for the CDR3 is TGTGCCAGCAGCCAAGGCGGAGGACTAGCCCCAGATACGCAGTATTTT.

The J gene is TRBJ1-2, the V gene TRBV7-2, with D possibly matching TRBD1 (5 bases). The CDR3 totals 15 residues. Germline loops: CDR1 SGHTA, CDR2 FQGNSA. V was trimmed by 2 bases and J by 7 bases, leaving 17 bases between them. This CDR3 is CASSLRPGTGGGYTF. The CDR3 DNA reads as TGTGCCAGCAGCTTACGGCCGGGAACCGGGGGTGGCTACACCTTC.

This chain joins TRBV18 and TRBJ1-2, with D perhaps TRBD1 (5 bases). There are 14 residues in the CDR3. Germline CDR1 reads KGHSH; CDR2 reads LQKENI. Trimming removed 3 bases at V and 12 bases at J, with 20 bases between. CDR3 region: CASSPGDSPGRDTF. CDR3 bases: TGTGCCAGCTCACCGGGCGACTCGCCAGGGCGAGACACCTTC. The variable domain in full, with the rest retrieved from reference TRBV18 and TRBJ1-2, is NAGVMQNPRHLVRRRGQEARLRCSPMKGHSHVYWYRQLPEEGLKFMVYLQKENIIDESGMPKERFSAEFPKEGPSILRIQQVVRGDSAAYFCASSPGDSPGRDTFGSGTRLTVV.

This rearrangement joins TRBV5-1 to TRBJ2-3; 16 bases are a match to TRBD2. Looked up from germline, CDR1 is SGHRS and CDR2 is YFSETQ. With 2 bases clipped from V and 3 bases from J, the junction kept 12 bases outside the gene matches. This CDR3 has 20 residues. CDR3 residues: CASSFGTSGGARPLTDTQYF. CDR3 DNA sequence: TGCGCCAGCAGCTTTGGGACTAGCGGGGGGGCGAGGCCCTTGACAGATACGCAGTATTTT.

The CDR3 protein is CASSFRRVQTEAFF. In nucleotides, the CDR3 is TGTGCCAGCAGCTTTCGGAGGGTCCAAACTGAAGCTTTCTTT. The chain recombines TRBV5-8 with TRBJ1-1; D ambiguous. The CDR3 totals 14 residues. V was trimmed by 2 bases and J by 5 bases, leaving 13 bases between them. Germline V gene lookup returns CDR1 SGHTS and CDR2 YDEGEE. Combining the CDR3 with reference TRBV5-8 and TRBJ1-1 gives the whole variable domain EAGVTQSPTHLIKTRGQQATLRCSPISGHTSVYWYQQALGLGLQFLLWYDEGEERNRGNFPPRFSGRQFPNYSSELNVNALELEDSALYLCASSFRRVQTEAFFGQGTRLTVV.

The gene calls are TRBV2 and TRBJ2-5, with D perhaps TRBD1 (6 bases). Germline V gives CDR1 SNHLY, CDR2 FYNNEI. The CDR3 totals 13 residues. The V end lost 4 bases, the J end lost 3 bases, and 9 bases lay between the germline ends. CDR3 nucleotide sequence: TGTGCCAGCAGTGGGGACACAGAAGAGACCCAGTACTTC. Translated: CASSGDTEETQYF.

This chain connects TRBV30 to TRBJ2-1; 7 bases are shared with TRBD2. CDR3 length: 14 amino acids. In germline, CDR1 is GTSNPN, CDR2 SVGIG (reference sequence). V shed 5 bases, J shed 7 bases, and the junction held 11 bases outside the gene matches. The CDR3 DNA is TGTGCCTGGGCCCTTGGCGGGAGATTTAATGAGCAGTTCTTC. Protein sequence: CAWALGGRFNEQFF.

The chain links TRBV7-9 to TRBJ2-5; D is undetermined. The J call may be incorrect, as the DNA end agrees better with TRBJ2-7. Germline assignment: CDR1 SEHNR and CDR2 FQNEAQ (reference sequence). The CDR3 totals 12 residues. CDR3 bases: TGTGCCAGCAGCTTATCCTCCTACGAGCAGTACTTC. Translating it yields CASSLSSYEQYF.

The chain couples TRBV6-5 to TRBJ2-7; D could derive from TRBD1 or TRBD2 (5 bases each). This CDR3 has 14 amino acids. V lost 2 bases, J lost 6 bases, and 14 bases lay in between. The germline gives CDR1 MNHEY, CDR2 SVGAGI. Here the CDR3 DNA reads TGTGCCAGCAGTTACGGGGGAGCCCCCTCCGAGCAGTACTTC. Its translation: CASSYGGAPSEQYF.

This sequence joins TRBV7-9 and TRBJ1-6; no clear D. The CDR3 extends over 15 amino acids. The ends were cut back, 8 bases at V and 7 bases at J, with 18 bases in the middle. The germline V gene encodes CDR1 SEHNR and CDR2 FQNEAQ (reference sequence). The CDR3 coding sequence is TGTGCCAGCCTTTCAGTGGCAGGAGGAAATTCACCCCTCCACTTT. As protein: CASLSVAGGNSPLHF.

This clone was recorded a few times. This chain links TRBV5-1 with TRBJ1-6, with a tentative D call TRBD1 (5 bases). Germline CDR1 and CDR2: SGHRS and YFSETQ. The CDR3 is 14 amino acids. V was trimmed by 5 bases and J by 3 bases, leaving 9 bases between them. Here the CDR3 reads CASSQDNYNSPLHF. CDR3 sequence (DNA): TGCGCCAGCAGTCAGGACAACTATAATTCACCCCTCCACTTT.

This clone was picked up one time. The rearrangement uses TRBV5-4 and TRBJ1-1; no firm D call. The germline CDR1 and CDR2 sequences are SGHNT and YYREEE (reference sequence). Deletions cut 0 bases from V and 1 base from J, with 10 bases between. The CDR3 loop spans 15 amino acids. CDR3 in amino acids: CASSLGAGRNTEAFF. CDR3 sequence (DNA): TGTGCCAGCAGCTTGGGGGCAGGCCGGAACACTGAAGCTTTCTTT.

V and J are TRBV7-9 and TRBJ1-1; D is perhaps TRBD1 (5 bases). Trimming shortened V by 9 bases and J by 0 bases, and 17 bases separated the two germline ends. Germline lookup yields CDR1 SEHNR and CDR2 FQNEAQ (reference sequence). This CDR3 contains 15 residues. The CDR3 sequence: CARTVDFGMNTEAFF. CDR3 bases: TGTGCCAGGACAGTCGATTTCGGCATGAACACTGAAGCTTTCTTT.

This clone was counted a single time. V gene TRBV29-1 combines with J gene TRBJ1-4; no reliable D call. V shed 0 bases and J shed 7 bases, with 12 bases lying between them. The CDR3 runs to 14 residues. The germline V gene encodes CDR1 SQVTM and CDR2 ANQGSEA. The CDR3 sequence: CSVEDTGRGEKLFF. The CDR3, as DNA: TGCAGCGTTGAAGATACGGGTAGAGGTGAAAAACTGTTTTTT.

J is TRBJ2-5 and V is TRBV9; 10 bases fit TRBD2. The V gene's germline CDR1 is SGDLS and CDR2 YYNGEE. V was clipped by 4 bases and J by 4 bases; unmatched bases: 4. This CDR3 contains 14 residues. CDR3 loop: CASSKAGGAETQYF. In DNA, the CDR3 is TGTGCCAGCAGCAAAGCGGGGGGGGCAGAGACCCAGTACTTC.

The CDR3 DNA follows: TGTGCCAGCAGGAACACAGGGTTCTCCTACGAGCAGTACTTC. Amino acid sequence: CASRNTGFSYEQYF. The V call is TRBV27, the J call TRBJ2-7, with D possibly TRBD1 on 6 matching bases. Trimming cost V 6 bases and J 0 bases, with 12 bases left between them. Germline CDR1 and CDR2: MNHEY and SMNVEV (reference sequence). The CDR3 has 14 residues.

V and J are TRBV10-3 and TRBJ2-3; the match to TRBD2 covers 9 bases. The CDR3 consists of 14 residues. Germline V lookup: CDR1 ENHRY, CDR2 SYGVKD. V lost 3 bases and J lost 5; bases outside the gene matches: 3. CDR3 sequence reads: CAISDSGSQDTQYF. The CDR3, as DNA: TGTGCCATCAGTGATAGCGGGAGTCAAGATACGCAGTATTTT.